These T cell receptor beta chains were read from a single sample in a study of Graves' ophthalmopathy and Graves' hyperthyroidism. One entry per CDR3 protein results from TCRdb running MiXCR on the multiplex PCR reads. The table shows about 480,000 distinct CDR3 sequences, with 13% to 15% occurring only once. The sequenced material came from blood. These receptors came from a woman aged 25-40 years with Graves' ophthalmopathy. CDR3s include the opening cysteine and the closing phenylalanine or tryptophan. The order of the fields is clone size, J gene, D gene, V gene, CDR3 DNA, CDR3 protein. A D gene is named only where the DNA matches it firmly. Some rows have no size entry. The others give once, few or many, or a class for an expanded clone.

>many|TRBJ2-6|NA|TRBV2
TGTGCCAGCAGTGACCGCAGGTCTGGGGCCAACGTCCTGACTTTC
CASSDRRSGANVLTF
>many|TRBJ1-5|NA|TRBV30
TGTGCCTGGGCCCCTGGGGGGAGCAATCAGCCCCAGCATTTT
CAWAPGGSNQPQHF
>many|TRBJ2-5|TRBD2|TRBV4-1
TGCGCCAGCAGCCAGGACTTAGGACGGGGGGGGGAGACCCAGTACTTC
CASSQDLGRGGETQYF
>many|TRBJ2-7|TRBD1|TRBV28
TGTGCCAGCGACTCCCGGGACAGGGGGCCGACCTACGAGCAGTACTTC
CASDSRDRGPTYEQYF
>many|TRBJ1-6|TRBD1|TRBV2
TGTGCCAGCGGACCCGGGACAGGGGGAAGGTCACCCCTCCACTTT
CASGPGTGGRSPLHF
>many|TRBJ2-5|NA|TRBV6-1
TGTGCCAGCAGGGAGGGAGAGACCCAGTACTTC
CASREGETQYF
>many|TRBJ1-1|NA|TRBV29-1
TGCAGCGTTGACACTGACAACATGAACACTGAAGCTTTCTTT
CSVDTDNMNTEAFF
>many|TRBJ2-2|NA|TRBV12-3/TRBV12-4
TGTGCCAGCAGTTTCTGGGACGCCATAGGGGAGCTGTTTTTT
CASSFWDAIGELFF
>many|TRBJ1-6|TRBD1|TRBV6-1
TGTGCCAGCAAGCCTACGACAGGGCAGACCTATAATTCACCCCTCCACTTT
CASKPTTGQTYNSPLHF
>NA|TRBJ1-6|NA|TRBV3-1
TGTGCCAGCAGCCATCCTACCGGGACCCTACAACCACCCCTCCACTTT
CASSHPTGTLQPPLHF
>many|TRBJ1-5|NA|TRBV6-4
TGTGCCAGCAGCCCAGCCTTCAATCAGCCCCAGCATTTT
CASSPAFNQPQHF
>NA|TRBJ2-1|TRBD2|TRBV4-1
TGCGCCAGCAGCCAACCCACTAGCGGGAGGGTCTACAATGAGCAGTTCTTC
CASSQPTSGRVYNEQFF
>few|TRBJ1-2|NA|TRBV11-1
TGTGCCAGCAGCTTAGTTACAGGACCGTTTGGGAATGGCTACACCTTC
CASSLVTGPFGNGYTF
>many|TRBJ2-7|TRBD2|TRBV20-1
TGCAGTGCTAGAGAAGATCGGGAGGGGTTCTACGAGCAGTACTTC
CSAREDREGFYEQYF
>many|TRBJ1-1|TRBD1|TRBV27
TGTGCCAGCAGACAACAGGGGGCGCGCACTGAAGCTTTCTTT
CASRQQGARTEAFF
>NA|TRBJ2-5|NA|TRBV6-2/TRBV6-3
TGTGCCAGCAGTCCAGACCGTTTTGACAGATGGAGGTTGGGGACCCAAGAGACCCAGTACTTC
CASSPDRFDRWRLGTQETQYF
>NA|TRBJ2-7|TRBD2|TRBV5-1
TGCGCCAGCAGCTTGTCCAGCGGGGTCTCCTACGAGCAGTACTTC
CASSLSSGVSYEQYF
>few|TRBJ1-1|NA|TRBV30
TGTGCCTGGAGTGCCCCAAAGAGAGGTGAAGCTTTCTTT
CAWSAPKRGEAFF
>once|TRBJ2-7|NA|TRBV28
TGTGCCAGCAGTTCCCACGACGGCTCCTACGAGCAGTACTTC
CASSSHDGSYEQYF